The sequence of this T cell receptor (beta chain) was determined in a study of T cells in Graves' hyperthyroidism and ophthalmopathy. Across the study: At the time of initial diagnosis and before any treatment, peripheral blood was collected. Findings and limits, study-wide: Ophthalmopathy, which appeared later, was predicted by the model a median about 6.8 months before onset. A model using 13 V-J features told ophthalmopathy apart from stable hyperthyroidism.

TCR beta CDR3 regions were amplified from RNA transcripts. The primer set for the first-round RT-PCR of the TCR CDR3 was HTBI. Each CDR3 protein gets one entry after TCRdb re-called the multiplex PCR reads with MiXCR. In the table there are some 490,000 distinct CDR3 sequences, under 25% of which are singletons. As concerns this clonotype: Its specificity is unknown.

This TCR derives from a woman aged 70-85 years with Graves' ophthalmopathy. Sequencing input: blood.

In DNA form, the CDR3 reads TGCGCCAGCAGCCCTGAGGGACTAGCGGGAGGGGAGCAGTACTTC. Residues: CASSPEGLAGGEQYF. V usage is TRBV4-3 and J usage is TRBJ2-7, with 16 bases that match TRBD2. V lost 4 bases to trimming and J lost 7 bases; unmatched junction nucleotides: 4. CDR3 length equals 15 residues. Germline assignment: CDR1 LGHNA and CDR2 YSLEER.